This passage covers 29 T cell receptor beta chains from one sample sequenced in a study of blood T cells in healthy people across ages. Next came a second PCR, run for roughly 7 to 12 cycles, which used a sample-barcoded 5' primer along with a J-beta primer mix. TCRdb independently ran MiXCR on the 5' RACE reads; one entry per CDR3 protein. The profile shows about 510,000 distinct CDR3 sequences, about a quarter of them singletons. This sample was also put to use in a study of T cells of mothers and their children.

Input material: blood. These TCRs come from a boy aged 2 to 9 in good health.

This chain connects TRBV3-1 to TRBJ2-7; D unclear. This CDR3 contains 16 residues. Between the trimmed V and J ends, which lost 4 bases and 5 bases, there was a span of 21 bases. Germline lookup yields CDR1 LGHDT and CDR2 YNNKEL (reference sequence). The CDR3 sequence is CASSPSLVGLHDEQYF. CDR3 sequence (DNA): TGTGCCAGCAGCCCAAGTTTGGTTGGGCTTCACGACGAGCAGTACTTC.

This clonotype occurred a few times. The gene calls are TRBV6-1 and TRBJ2-7; 7 bases agree with TRBD1. The CDR3 spans 14 residues. The V and J ends lost 7 bases and 1 base, in that order; junction bases with no gene match: 7. The germline V gene has CDR1 MNHNS and CDR2 SASEGT. Written as DNA, the CDR3 is TGTGCCAGCACCCAAGGGGACAGATCCTACGAGCAGTACTTC. Translation: CASTQGDRSYEQYF.

The J gene is TRBJ1-2, the V gene TRBV5-1; a weak D match, TRBD1 (5 bases). The CDR3 extends over 14 amino acids. The germline V and J ends were trimmed by 5 bases and 8 bases, with 19 bases remaining between them. CDR1 and CDR2 (germline): SGHRS, YFSETQ. DNA for the CDR3: TGCGCCAGCAGAGAAGGGACCGACCCCCGGGGCTACACCTTC. Its translation: CASREGTDPRGYTF.

The chain uses TRBV7-3 and TRBJ2-1; D is perhaps TRBD2 (5 bases). Germline CDR1 SGHTA, CDR2 FQGTGA. V was shortened by 5 bases and J by 3 bases, with 29 bases between the two germline ends. The CDR3 sequence is 20 residues long. The CDR3: CASSLGPQLVREFSYNEQFF. The CDR3 nucleotides are TGTGCCAGCAGCCTTGGGCCTCAACTAGTTCGAGAATTTAGCTACAATGAGCAGTTCTTC.

The genes are TRBV29-1 and TRBJ1-1; D is undetermined. The CDR3 totals 12 residues. Germline lookup yields CDR1 SQVTM and CDR2 ANQGSEA. Trimming removed 7 bases from V and 7 bases from J, with 16 bases in between. The CDR3 reads CSAARGIDEAFF. CDR3 sequence (DNA): TGCAGCGCTGCTCGGGGTATCGATGAAGCTTTCTTT.

This chain connects TRBV27 to TRBJ2-5; D unresolved. Matching the DNA end better, TRBJ2-1 makes the J call doubtful. CDR3 length: 15 amino acids. Germline V gene sequence: CDR1 MNHEY, CDR2 SMNVEV (reference sequence). The CDR3 here is CASSLAGPNYNEQFF. The DNA for the CDR3 is TGTGCCAGCAGTTTAGCAGGACCCAACTACAATGAGCAGTTCTTC.

The table lists this clonotype with many counts. The J gene is TRBJ2-7, the V gene TRBV7-8, with D perhaps TRBD1 (5 bases). The CDR3 runs to 16 residues. CDR1 and CDR2 from the germline V gene are SGHVS and FQNEAQ. V dropped 4 bases and J dropped 5 bases, with 21 bases sitting between them. The CDR3 sequence is CASSSTTTALGNEQYF. The CDR3 nucleotides are TGTGCCAGCAGCTCCACGACGACAGCTTTAGGGAACGAGCAGTACTTC.

As for this clonotype: A junction boundary mismatches the germline segment, possibly from a read error. The V gene is TRBV5-1, the J gene TRBJ2-3, with D possibly being TRBD1 (5 bases). Germline CDR1 is SGHRS and CDR2 is YFSETQ. The CDR3 contains 14 residues. CDR3 loop: CASSFLGAQDAQYF. The DNA for the CDR3 is TGCGCCAGCAGCTTCCTAGGGGCCCAAGATGCGCAGTATTTT.

The chain carries TRBV20-1 and TRBJ1-1; D remains unclear. Germline-derived CDR1 and CDR2 are DFQATT and SNEGSKA (reference sequence). V was trimmed by 0 bases and J by 1 base, leaving 9 bases between them. The CDR3 sequence is 14 residues long. DNA of the CDR3: TGCAGTGCTAGAGAACGACGGTCGAACACTGAAGCTTTCTTT. Translation gives CSARERRSNTEAFF.

This clonotype was counted once. The CDR3 region has the DNA TGTGCCAGCAGCCCGCGCGGGGGACACCAGCCCCAGCATTTT. Its translation is CASSPRGGHQPQHF. The J gene is TRBJ1-5, the V gene TRBV7-6; D perhaps matches TRBD1 (6 bases). Trimming removed 5 bases from V and 7 bases from J, with 15 bases in between. From germline, CDR1 is SGHVS and CDR2 FNYEAQ. The CDR3 contains 14 residues.

The rearrangement joins TRBV6-2 or TRBV6-3 to TRBJ1-2; weak D call: TRBD1 (6 bases). In germline, CDR1 is MNHEY, CDR2 SVGEGT. Trimming cost V 2 bases and J 7 bases, with 8 bases left between them. The length of the CDR3 is 12 residues. CDR3 DNA: TGTGCCAGCAGTTACCAGGGGCGTGGCTACACCTTC. Translation: CASSYQGRGYTF.

This clonotype was recorded a few times. The rearrangement uses TRBV20-1 and TRBJ1-1; D remains ambiguous. Germline V CDR1 and CDR2: DFQATT, SNEGSKA (reference sequence). The V end lost 3 bases, the J end lost 0 bases, and 8 bases lay between the germline ends. CDR3 length: 13 amino acids. CDR3 protein: CSARSSLNTEAFF. CDR3 DNA sequence: TGCAGTGCTAGGAGCAGCTTGAACACTGAAGCTTTCTTT.

The rearrangement links TRBV6-5 to TRBJ2-1; D unresolved. Trimming removed 4 bases at V and 4 bases at J, with 17 bases between. The germline CDR1 and CDR2 sequences are MNHEY and SVGAGI. This CDR3 is built from 16 residues. The CDR3 DNA follows: TGTGCCAGCAGTTCGCTCTCAGGTTCCGTGTACAATGAGCAGTTCTTC. Its translation is CASSSLSGSVYNEQFF.

The sample holds a few counts of this clonotype. CDR3 residues: CASSYSLDPGELFF. CDR3 nucleotides: TGTGCCAGCAGTTACTCCCTGGACCCCGGGGAGCTGTTTTTT. The chain has TRBV6-2 or TRBV6-3 and TRBJ2-2; D call uncertain. Trimming took off 0 bases at V and 6 bases at J, with 8 bases between the two ends. CDR3 size: 14 residues. The germline V gene has CDR1 MNHEY and CDR2 SVGEGT.

In its sample, this clonotype was seen a few times. The rearrangement links TRBV29-1 to TRBJ2-3; TRBD2 aligns across 16 bases. The trim removed 1 base at V and 2 bases at J, leaving 6 bases unmatched. The CDR3 runs to 18 residues. Germline CDR1 SQVTM, CDR2 ANQGSEA. The CDR3 loop reads CSVEVRGTSGRATDTQYF. The CDR3 DNA reads TGCAGCGTTGAAGTCCGCGGGACTAGCGGGAGGGCCACAGATACGCAGTATTTT.

J is TRBJ2-5 and V is TRBV6-5; no definite D call. The V and J ends lost 0 bases and 2 bases respectively, with 13 bases between them. Germline V gene lookup returns CDR1 MNHEY and CDR2 SVGAGI. This CDR3 has 16 residues. In nucleotides, the CDR3 is TGTGCCAGCAGTTACTCGCCTCGGACGGTTCAAGAGACCCAGTACTTC. Protein sequence: CASSYSPRTVQETQYF.

The sample holds a few counts of this clonotype. The rearrangement links TRBV5-1 to TRBJ2-5; no clear D gene. This CDR3 comprises 12 residues. V lost 4 bases and J lost 5, with 9 bases in between. CDR1 is SGHRS, CDR2 YFSETQ, per germline. CDR3 DNA sequence: TGCGCCAGCAGCCAAGACATTGAGACCCAGTACTTC. It is translated as CASSQDIETQYF.

This clonotype turned up a few times. The chain has TRBV28 and TRBJ1-2; D might be TRBD1 (5 bases). The germline V gene has CDR1 MDHEN and CDR2 SYDVKM. The CDR3 is made up of 14 amino acids. Trimming shortened V by 3 bases and J by 8 bases, and 16 bases separated the two germline ends. CDR3 residues: CASSLLIGAGGYTF. The CDR3 DNA is TGTGCCAGCAGTTTGTTAATCGGGGCGGGGGGCTACACCTTC.

The V and J genes are TRBV29-1 and TRBJ2-7; 9 positions agree with TRBD2. From germline, CDR1 is SQVTM and CDR2 ANQGSEA. This CDR3 has 14 amino acids. Unmatched junction bases numbered 5, after V lost 5 bases and J lost 0 bases. The CDR3: CSVPIAGDSYEQYF. CDR3 DNA sequence: TGCAGCGTTCCGATAGCGGGGGACTCCTACGAGCAGTACTTC.

The chain is built from TRBV11-2 and TRBJ1-1; D is uncertain. The germline V and J ends were trimmed by 5 bases and 5 bases, with 18 bases remaining between them. This CDR3 region has 15 residues. CDR1 is SGHAT and CDR2 is FQNNGV in the germline V gene. CDR3 loop: CASSPTAAVGTEAFF. CDR3 bases: TGTGCCAGCAGCCCGACGGCGGCGGTGGGTACTGAAGCTTTCTTT.

This clonotype was found a few times. This chain joins TRBV12-3 or TRBV12-4 and TRBJ1-2; 10 bases are a match to TRBD1. CDR3 length equals 15 residues. With V trimmed by 5 bases and J by 3 bases, 6 bases remained unmatched. CDR3 residues: CASSGDRGRDYGYTF. As DNA, the CDR3 is TGTGCCAGCAGTGGAGACAGGGGGCGGGACTATGGCTACACCTTC.

With respect to this clonotype: Germline is not matched at one junction end, which may reflect a read error. V is TRBV6-5 and J is TRBJ1-2; weak D call: TRBD1 (5 bases). In germline, CDR1 is MNHEY, CDR2 SVGAGI. CDR3 size: 17 residues. The CDR3 DNA sequence: TGTGCCGGCAGTTACTCCACAATCCAGGGCCAGAACTATGGCTACACCTTC. It translates to CAGSYSTIQGQNYGYTF.

This chain connects TRBV11-2 to TRBJ2-7, with D perhaps being TRBD1 or TRBD2 (5 bases each). The CDR3 covers 15 residues. Per germline, CDR1 SGHAT and CDR2 FQNNGV. Trimming took 3 bases from V and 3 from J, leaving 15 bases between them. CDR3 residues: CASSLGVKGNYEQYF. The CDR3 region has the DNA TGTGCCAGCAGCTTGGGGGTGAAGGGAAACTACGAGCAGTACTTC.

The rearrangement joins TRBV6-1 to TRBJ2-1, with TRBD2 matching over 12 bases. The germline CDR1 and CDR2 sequences are MNHNS and SASEGT. The CDR3 length is 15 residues. V lost 4 bases and J lost 7; bases outside the gene matches: 5. The CDR3 DNA reads TGTGCCAGCAGTGGACTAGCGGGGGCGCAGAATGAGCAGTTCTTC. Amino acid sequence: CASSGLAGAQNEQFF.

The chain couples TRBV5-1 to TRBJ2-3, with 13 bases fitting TRBD2. The CDR3 has 16 amino acids. Trimming removed 3 bases from V and 2 bases from J; junction bases left unmatched: 3. Germline assignment: CDR1 SGHRS and CDR2 YFSETQ. DNA for the CDR3: TGCGCCAGCAGCTGGACTAGCGGGGGAGACACAGATACGCAGTATTTT. Protein product: CASSWTSGGDTDTQYF.

This clonotype came up a few times. The chain has TRBV5-1 and TRBJ1-4; D call uncertain. The V gene lost 3 bases and the J gene lost 0 bases, with 12 bases spanning the gap. The germline V gene has CDR1 SGHRS and CDR2 YFSETQ. The CDR3 extends over 16 amino acids. CDR3 amino acids: CASSSASGATNEKLFF. The CDR3 region has the DNA TGCGCCAGCAGCTCCGCTTCTGGGGCAACTAATGAAAAACTGTTTTTT.

The chain employs TRBV12-5 and TRBJ1-2; D unclear. Per the germline V gene, CDR1 is LGHNT and CDR2 is FRNRAP. Trimming removed 3 bases from V and 8 bases from J, with 25 bases in between. CDR3 length: 17 amino acids. This CDR3 reads CASGFAPWGAAGRGYTF. The CDR3 DNA reads TGTGCTAGTGGTTTCGCTCCGTGGGGAGCCGCTGGTAGAGGCTACACCTTC.

This chain joins TRBV20-1 and TRBJ1-2, with 8 bases lining up with TRBD1. V trimming: 2 bases; J trimming: 4 bases; junction bases outside the gene matches: 9. The length of the CDR3 is 15 residues. Germline lookup yields CDR1 DFQATT and CDR2 SNEGSKA (reference sequence). The CDR3 DNA reads TGCAGTGCTAGACAAGACAGGGGAGAGGGCTATGGCTACACCTTC. It yields the protein CSARQDRGEGYGYTF.

The table lists this clonotype with a few counts. This sequence joins TRBV12-5 and TRBJ1-2; TRBD1 matches at 11 bases. This CDR3 is 14 amino acids long. Germline values: CDR1 LGHNT, CDR2 FRNRAP. Unmatched junction bases numbered 6, after V lost 5 bases and J lost 7 bases. CDR3 coding DNA: TGTGCTAGTGGTCGAGGACAGGGGGCGAGTGGCTACACCTTC. The encoded protein is CASGRGQGASGYTF.